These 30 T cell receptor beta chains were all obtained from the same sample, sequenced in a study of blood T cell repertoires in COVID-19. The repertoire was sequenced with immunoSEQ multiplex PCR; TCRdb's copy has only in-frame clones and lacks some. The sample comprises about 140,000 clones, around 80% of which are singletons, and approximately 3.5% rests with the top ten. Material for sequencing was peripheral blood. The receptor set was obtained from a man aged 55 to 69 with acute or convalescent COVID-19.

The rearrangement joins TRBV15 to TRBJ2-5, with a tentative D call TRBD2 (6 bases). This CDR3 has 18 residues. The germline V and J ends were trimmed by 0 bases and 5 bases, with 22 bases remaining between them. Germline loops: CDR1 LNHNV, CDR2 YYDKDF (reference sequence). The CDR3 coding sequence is TGTGCCACCAGCAGAGAGGTTGGAGGAGGGGCCACACAGGAGACCCAGTACTTC. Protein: CATSREVGGGATQETQYF.

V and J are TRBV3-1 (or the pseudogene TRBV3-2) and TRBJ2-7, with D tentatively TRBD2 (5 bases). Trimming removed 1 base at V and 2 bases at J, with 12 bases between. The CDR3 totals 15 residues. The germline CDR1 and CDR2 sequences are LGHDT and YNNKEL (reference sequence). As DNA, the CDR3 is TGTGCCAGCAGCCAAGTAGCAGCGGCCCCCTACGAGCAGTACTTC. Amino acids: CASSQVAAAPYEQYF.

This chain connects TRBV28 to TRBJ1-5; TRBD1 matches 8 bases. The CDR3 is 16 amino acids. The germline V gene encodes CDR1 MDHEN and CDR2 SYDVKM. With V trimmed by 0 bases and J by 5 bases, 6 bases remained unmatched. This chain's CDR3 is CASSLWTGVKDQPQHF. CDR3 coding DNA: TGTGCCAGCAGTTTATGGACAGGGGTAAAGGATCAGCCCCAGCATTTT.

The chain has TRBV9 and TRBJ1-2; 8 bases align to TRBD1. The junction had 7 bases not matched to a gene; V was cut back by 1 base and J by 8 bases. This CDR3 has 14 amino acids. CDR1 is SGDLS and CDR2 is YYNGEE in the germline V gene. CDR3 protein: CASSVTGGSGGYTF. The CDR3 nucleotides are TGTGCCAGCAGCGTAACAGGGGGTTCGGGAGGCTACACCTTC.

This CDR3 reads CASSPRGLEEQYF. Here the CDR3 DNA reads TGTGCCAGCTCACCGCGGGGTTTGGAAGAGCAGTACTTC. The chain has TRBV18 and TRBJ2-7; D is possibly TRBD2 (6 bases). The CDR3 runs to 13 residues. Germline V gives CDR1 KGHSH, CDR2 LQKENI. V lost 3 bases and J 7 bases, leaving 13 bases between the germline ends.

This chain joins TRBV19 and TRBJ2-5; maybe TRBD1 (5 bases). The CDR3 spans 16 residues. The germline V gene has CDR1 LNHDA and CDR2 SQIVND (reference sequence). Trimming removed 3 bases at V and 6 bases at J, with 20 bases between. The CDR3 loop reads CASSIGAFESRQTQYF. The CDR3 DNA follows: TGTGCCAGTAGTATTGGGGCTTTTGAATCACGTCAGACCCAGTACTTC.

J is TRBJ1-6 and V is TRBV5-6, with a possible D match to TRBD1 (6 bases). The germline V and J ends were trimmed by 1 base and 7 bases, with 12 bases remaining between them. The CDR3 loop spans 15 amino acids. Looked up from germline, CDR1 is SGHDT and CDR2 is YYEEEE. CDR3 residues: CASSLRGTGNSPLHF. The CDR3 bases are TGTGCCAGCAGCTTGAGGGGAACAGGGAATTCACCCCTCCACTTT.

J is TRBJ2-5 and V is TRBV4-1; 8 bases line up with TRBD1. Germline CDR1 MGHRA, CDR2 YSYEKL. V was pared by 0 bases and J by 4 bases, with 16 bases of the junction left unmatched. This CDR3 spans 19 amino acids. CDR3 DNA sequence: TGCGCCAGCAGCCAAGATAGAGGCACAGGACAGGGCGTATCAGAGACCCAGTACTTC. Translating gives CASSQDRGTGQGVSETQYF.

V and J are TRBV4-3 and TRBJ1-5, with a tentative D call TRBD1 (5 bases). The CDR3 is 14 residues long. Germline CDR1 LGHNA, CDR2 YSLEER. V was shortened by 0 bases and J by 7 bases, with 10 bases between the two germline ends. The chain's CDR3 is CASSQDRAAQPQHF. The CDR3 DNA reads TGCGCCAGCAGCCAAGACAGGGCGGCACAGCCCCAGCATTTT.

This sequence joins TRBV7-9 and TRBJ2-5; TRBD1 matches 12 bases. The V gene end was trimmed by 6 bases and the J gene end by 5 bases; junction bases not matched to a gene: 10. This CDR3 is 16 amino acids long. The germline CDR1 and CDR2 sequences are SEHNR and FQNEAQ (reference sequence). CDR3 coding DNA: TGTGCCAGCAGGAATTCCGGGACAGGGGGCCGGGAGACCCAGTACTTC. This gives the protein CASRNSGTGGRETQYF.

In DNA, the CDR3 is TGTGCCAGCCGGTCTAGCGGGAGAGGGGAGCAGTTCTTC. As protein: CASRSSGRGEQFF. The chain couples TRBV2 to TRBJ2-1; 10 bases are a match to TRBD2. V trimming: 8 bases; J trimming: 10 bases; junction bases outside the gene matches: 8. Germline-derived CDR1 and CDR2 are SNHLY and FYNNEI. The CDR3 extends over 13 amino acids.

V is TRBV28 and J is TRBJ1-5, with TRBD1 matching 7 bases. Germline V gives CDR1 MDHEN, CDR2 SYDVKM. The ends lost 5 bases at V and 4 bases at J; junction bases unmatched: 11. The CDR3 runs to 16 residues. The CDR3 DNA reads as TGTGCCAGCAGTATAGACTGGACAGGAGGGAATCAGCCCCAGCATTTT. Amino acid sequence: CASSIDWTGGNQPQHF.

Written as DNA, the CDR3 is TGTGCCAGTAGTATATTCCTCTTAGCGGGAGGGCCGCTTGCCAAAAACATTCAGTACTTC. Translation: CASSIFLLAGGPLAKNIQYF. This chain connects TRBV19 to TRBJ2-4; TRBD2 matches at 11 bases. Trimming cost V 2 bases and J 1 base; bases outside gene matches: 13. Germline loops: CDR1 LNHDA, CDR2 SQIVND (reference sequence). CDR3 length: 20 residues.

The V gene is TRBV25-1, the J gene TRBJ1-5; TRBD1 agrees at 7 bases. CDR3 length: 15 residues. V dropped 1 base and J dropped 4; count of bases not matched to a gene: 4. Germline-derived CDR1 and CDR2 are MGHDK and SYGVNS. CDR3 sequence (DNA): TGTGCCAGCAGTGAATCCGGCAGGGGGAATCAGCCCCAGCATTTT. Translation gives CASSESGRGNQPQHF. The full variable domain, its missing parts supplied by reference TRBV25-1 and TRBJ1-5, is EADIYQTPRYLVIGTGKKITLECSQTMGHDKMYWYQQDPGMELHLIHYSYGVNSTEKGDLSSESTVSRIRTEHFPLTLESARPSHTSQYLCASSESGRGNQPQHFGDGTRLSIL.

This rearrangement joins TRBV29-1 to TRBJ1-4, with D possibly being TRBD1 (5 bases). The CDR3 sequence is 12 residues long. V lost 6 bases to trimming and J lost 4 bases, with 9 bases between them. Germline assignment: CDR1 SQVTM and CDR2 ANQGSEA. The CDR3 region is CSVGQGNEKLFF. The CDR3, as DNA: TGCAGCGTAGGGCAGGGTAATGAAAAACTGTTTTTT. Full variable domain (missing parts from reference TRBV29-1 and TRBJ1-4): SAVISQKPSRDICQRGTSLTIQCQVDSQVTMMFWYRQQPGQSLTLIATANQGSEATYESGFVIDKFPISRPNLTFSTLTVSNMSPEDSSIYLCSVGQGNEKLFFGSGTQLSVL.

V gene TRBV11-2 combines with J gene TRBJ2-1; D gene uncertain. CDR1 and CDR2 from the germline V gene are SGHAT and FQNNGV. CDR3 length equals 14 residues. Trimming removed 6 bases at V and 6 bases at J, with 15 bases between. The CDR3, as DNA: TGTGCCAGCAGTCCCCCCGGGTTGCTCAATGAGCAGTTCTTC. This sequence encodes CASSPPGLLNEQFF.

CDR3 nucleotides: TGTGCCAGCAGTTTACCCTTACAGGGGGCGTTTTTTGCCTATGGCTACACCTTC. It is translated as CASSLPLQGAFFAYGYTF. The chain links TRBV28 to TRBJ1-2; 9 bases line up with TRBD1. V shed 2 bases and J 4 bases; nucleotides not matched to a gene: 14. The CDR3 is 18 residues long. CDR1 and CDR2 (germline): MDHEN, SYDVKM.

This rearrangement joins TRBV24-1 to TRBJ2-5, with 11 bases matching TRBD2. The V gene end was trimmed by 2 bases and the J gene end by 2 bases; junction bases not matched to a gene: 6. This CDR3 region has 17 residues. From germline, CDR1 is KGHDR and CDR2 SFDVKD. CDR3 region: CATSDSRLAGRQETQYF. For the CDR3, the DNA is TGTGCCACCAGTGATTCTCGACTAGCGGGGAGACAAGAGACCCAGTACTTC.

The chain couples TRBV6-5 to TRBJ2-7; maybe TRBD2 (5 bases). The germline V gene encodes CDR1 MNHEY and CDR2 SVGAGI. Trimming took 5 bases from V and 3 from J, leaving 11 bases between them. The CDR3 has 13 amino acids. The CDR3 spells CASSTAGGYEQYF. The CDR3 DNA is TGTGCCAGCAGTACTGCTGGAGGCTACGAGCAGTACTTC.

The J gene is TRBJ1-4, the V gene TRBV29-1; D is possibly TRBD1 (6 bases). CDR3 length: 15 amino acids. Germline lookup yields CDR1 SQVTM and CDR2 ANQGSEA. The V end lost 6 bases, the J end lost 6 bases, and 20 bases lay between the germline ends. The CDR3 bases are TGCAGCGTCGTCCGATTACAGGGACGGGATGAAAAACTGTTTTTT. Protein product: CSVVRLQGRDEKLFF.

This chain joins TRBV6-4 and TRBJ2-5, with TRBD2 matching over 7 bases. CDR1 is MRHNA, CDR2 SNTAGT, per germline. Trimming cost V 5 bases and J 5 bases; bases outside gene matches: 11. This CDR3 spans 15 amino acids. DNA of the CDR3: TGTGCCAGCAGTCCACGACCTGGGGGGGTGGAGACCCAGTACTTC. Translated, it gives CASSPRPGGVETQYF.

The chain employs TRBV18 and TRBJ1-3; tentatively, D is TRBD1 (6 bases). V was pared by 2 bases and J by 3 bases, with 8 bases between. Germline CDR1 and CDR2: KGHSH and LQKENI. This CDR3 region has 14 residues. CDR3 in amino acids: CASSPNRDGNTIYF. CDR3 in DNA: TGTGCCAGCTCACCAAACAGGGATGGAAACACCATATATTTT.

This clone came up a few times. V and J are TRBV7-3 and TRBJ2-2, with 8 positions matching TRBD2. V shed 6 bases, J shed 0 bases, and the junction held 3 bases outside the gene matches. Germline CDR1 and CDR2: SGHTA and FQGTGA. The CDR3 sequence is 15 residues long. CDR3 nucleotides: TGTGCCAGCAGTTTGGGACTAGCGAACACCGGGGAGCTGTTTTTT. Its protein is CASSLGLANTGELFF.

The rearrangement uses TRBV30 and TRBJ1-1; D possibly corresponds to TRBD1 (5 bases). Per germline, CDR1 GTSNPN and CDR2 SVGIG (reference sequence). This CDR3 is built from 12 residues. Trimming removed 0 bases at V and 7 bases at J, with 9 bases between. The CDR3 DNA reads TGTGCCTGGAGTGTTCTGGGGGGTGAAGCTTTCTTT. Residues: CAWSVLGGEAFF.

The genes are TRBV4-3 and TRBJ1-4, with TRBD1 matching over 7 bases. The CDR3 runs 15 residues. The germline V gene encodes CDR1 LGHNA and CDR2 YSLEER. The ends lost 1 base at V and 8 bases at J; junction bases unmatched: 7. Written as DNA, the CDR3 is TGCGCCAGCAGCCAAGTTGGACAGGCAGGGGAAAAACTGTTTTTT. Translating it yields CASSQVGQAGEKLFF.

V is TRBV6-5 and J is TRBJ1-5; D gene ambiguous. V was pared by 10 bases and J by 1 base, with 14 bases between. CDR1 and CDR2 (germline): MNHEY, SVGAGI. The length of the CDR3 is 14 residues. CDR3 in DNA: TGTGCCACCTCGGGGATTCCAAGCAATCAGCCCCAGCATTTT. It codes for CATSGIPSNQPQHF.

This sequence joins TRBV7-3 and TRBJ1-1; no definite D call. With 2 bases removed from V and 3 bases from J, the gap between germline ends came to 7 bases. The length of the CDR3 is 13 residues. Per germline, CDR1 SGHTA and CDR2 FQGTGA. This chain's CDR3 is CASSLYRDTEAFF. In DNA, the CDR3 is TGTGCCAGCAGCTTATACCGGGACACTGAAGCTTTCTTT. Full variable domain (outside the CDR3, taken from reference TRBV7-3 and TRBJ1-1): GAGVSQTPSNKVTEKGKYVELRCDPISGHTALYWYRQSLGQGPEFLIYFQGTGAADDSGLPNDRFFAVRPEGSVSTLKIQRTERGDSAVYLCASSLYRDTEAFFGQGTRLTVV.

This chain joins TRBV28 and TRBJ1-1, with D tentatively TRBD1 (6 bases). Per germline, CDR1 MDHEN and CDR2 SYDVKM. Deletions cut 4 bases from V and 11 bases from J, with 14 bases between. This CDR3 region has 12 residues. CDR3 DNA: TGTGCCAGCAGTTCGTCGCCAGGGGTGGCTTTCTTT. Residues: CASSSSPGVAFF.

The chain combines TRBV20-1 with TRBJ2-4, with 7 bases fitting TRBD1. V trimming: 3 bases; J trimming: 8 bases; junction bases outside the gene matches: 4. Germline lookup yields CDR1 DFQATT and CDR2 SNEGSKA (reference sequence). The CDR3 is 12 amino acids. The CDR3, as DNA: TGCAGTGCTAGTAGGGGGCCGGACATTCAGTACTTC. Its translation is CSASRGPDIQYF.

The CDR3 DNA sequence: TGTGCCAGCAGGAAGGGGAACAGCAATCAGCCCCAGCATTTT. Its translation is CASRKGNSNQPQHF. The chain links TRBV6-5 to TRBJ1-5; maybe TRBD1 (5 bases). CDR1 and CDR2 from the germline V gene are MNHEY and SVGAGI. V lost 6 bases to trimming and J lost 1 base, with 10 bases between them. This CDR3 contains 14 residues.